This T cell receptor (beta chain) came from a study of cytomegalovirus exposure and HLA in healthy donors (dated 2017 in TCRdb). For the study in its entirety: According to an earlier analysis of 550 to 700 of the donors, about 180 million T cells yielded 117 million unique TCR beta sequences and about 300 Gb of sequence data. Along with the roughly 710-subject first cohort, a separate validation cohort of around 120 different subjects was used. Among roughly 400 genotyped donors of the cohort, an average of around 240,000 unique TCR beta nucleotide sequences was sequenced per donor, of which 15% to 20% were non-productive. An early release that covered about 600 HLA-typed donors contained approximately 300 gigabases of sequencing data and approximately 85 million unique TCR sequences. The study aimed to test whether cataloging public T cell receptors could reveal signatures of past pathogen exposure. High-throughput TCR immunosequencing, statistical association of individual TCRs with disease status, and machine learning were combined to predict cytomegalovirus infection status. Rather than using new phenotypic data, the later analysis identified candidate immune exposures from TCR beta sequences and from how often those sequences occurred across donors. Of the approximately 400 genotyped donors, roughly 85% fell in the genetic ancestry cluster associated with self-reported Caucasian donors. The study used immunosequencing to profile the T cell repertoires of some 600 subjects and linked those repertoires to cytomegalovirus serostatus. A later genetic analysis used genome-wide SNP genotypes for about three fifths of the 666 donors, treating that subset as a discovery cohort. An earlier analysis of around 580 of the donors used high-throughput TCR beta sequencing to judge whether each TCR beta V gene segment behaved as functional or pseudogenic. Class I and class II HLA loci were covered by the typing at four-digit resolution. Every discovery cohort repertoire had been produced on one sequencing platform. The number of donors typed differed by locus, with about 629-630 for A, B, C, DRB1 and DQB1, around 520 for DQA1, 600 to 610 for DPA1, and roughly 450 for DPB1. Donor age, sex, ethnicity and CMV serostatus were compiled together with the repertoire data. Four to six DR-DQ haplotypes were handled as single units for association and clustering, since linkage in the cohort was strong. A later analysis re-analyzed previously published TCR beta repertoires from several hundred donors and added high-resolution HLA genotyping to study TCR occurrence patterns. Results and caveats for the whole study, not just this receptor: A further reported finding was that TCR beta sequences accurately predicted the HLA-A and HLA-B alleles for most subjects in the first cohort. Only TCR beta chains were sequenced in this cohort, and the absence of alpha or paired-chain data limited detectable features. At a false discovery rate of 0.05, a later analysis linked under 20,000 TCR beta sequences to specific HLA alleles. CMV serostatus was the only immune exposure information available for the cohort. In vitro tests confirmed that a few of the cytomegalovirus-associated TCR beta chains recognize cytomegalovirus antigens. Linkage disequilibrium might explain the correlated functional status among segregating V segments, but an unknown experimental factor could not be excluded. An earlier analysis of several hundred of the donors showed that most TCR beta V segments appeared in productive rearrangements either about 87% or about 30% of the time, which broadly matched IMGT annotations. Some IMGT-functional V segments, including TRBV6-2 and TRBV6-3, could not be told apart with the 87-base-pair reads, so those segments were excluded. In a later analysis, several top co-occurrence clusters were reported to appear linked to parvovirus B19, influenza, CMV and Epstein-Barr virus. The classifier was reported to diagnose cytomegalovirus status with high specificity and sensitivity in both the original cohort and the validation cohort. The presence/absence analyses assumed that sequencing depth was roughly uniform across donors, and that assumption may not be true. According to the authors, the approach could potentially be generalized to other disease states and immunological phenotypes. V-gene and J-gene trimming of TCR beta chains was associated with a missense DCLRE1C variant in a later genetic analysis, and the association was replicated in an independent cohort. Approximately 18 rarely observed V segments, including chromosome 9 orphons, were excluded from the earlier analysis of about 600 of the donors because counts were too low. HLA typing was unavailable for some donors at each locus, so association tests used only the typed subset. A total of roughly 160 TCR beta chains were listed by the study as associated with cytomegalovirus. According to a later analysis, TCR association rates differed among HLA loci, with DRB1 alleles showing the most associated TCRs and HLA-C alleles showing the fewest. In a later analysis, most CMV-associated TCR beta chains were found to appear HLA-restricted, with HLA associations seemingly driven largely by CMV exposure. A cluster of highly shared sequence variants was judged likely to be a technical artifact of the sequencing pipeline. When HLA alleles, especially DR and DQ, strongly co-occurred, TCR associations were difficult to assign to individual alleles. Most TCR sequences were seen in very few donors, while some public TCRs were found in many individuals. In a later analysis, HLA-associated TCR beta chains were found to be more clonally expanded and to have lower generation probabilities than equally common non-associated chains. In a later genetic analysis, fewer N-insertions in productive TCRs were reported among donors in an Asian-associated ancestry cluster than the roughly 700-donor mean.

Library creation used the immunoSEQ multiplex PCR assay. For the multiplex PCR, a mixture combining 60 forward primers for TCR Vbeta segments and 13 reverse primers for TCR Jbeta segments was used. Amplification of the CDR3 region of rearranged TCR beta genes was performed with a multiplex PCR assay on genomic DNA. The Illumina HiSeq System was used to sequence the amplified TCR beta libraries as 87-base-pair reads. On the study's bioinformatics: A later analysis tallied tens of millions of unique TCR beta chains across the 550 to 850 repertoires, and some 10 million of those chains were shared by two or more donors. Raw reads were error-corrected and collapsed into unique sequences by a nearest-neighbor algorithm in which closely related sequences were merged to remove PCR and sequencing errors. CDR3 sequences were aligned to IMGT reference sequences to assign V, D and J gene segments. For a sequence to be retained, at least a six-nucleotide match to both a V gene segment and a J gene segment was required. Rearrangements were classified as productive when the CDR3 lacked stop codons and remained in frame with V and J, and all other rearrangements were classified as non-productive. Following IMGT convention, CDR3 was defined as the stretch from the second conserved V-encoded cysteine to the conserved J-encoded phenylalanine. Sequences without an unambiguous match to a single V gene segment were excluded from the earlier analysis of several hundred of the donors. An earlier analysis of just under 600 of the donors called V segments functional above 56.7% productive rearrangements and segregating when the between-donor standard deviation exceeded 5%. To diagnose cytomegalovirus status from the catalog of TCR beta chain sequences, a statistical classification framework was built. A later analysis assigned V and J genes by comparing TCR nucleotide sequences with IMGT/GENE-DB human TR gene sequences. Using the TCRdist pipeline, a later analysis assigned CDR3 sequences along with most-parsimonious VDJ recombination scenarios. In a later analysis, each TCR beta chain was defined by its CDR3 amino acid sequence together with its V-gene family, and reads lacking a unique V-gene family were excluded. As a way to deal with suspected cross-contamination and a sequencing artifact, a later analysis dropped 450 to 600 nucleotide sequences that were highly shared and had low generation probability. For each public chain, a later analysis derived a clonal expansion index from normalized ranks of inferred template counts within each repertoire. In a later analysis, generation probabilities were computed using a VDJ recombination model fitted to out-of-frame rearrangements, and the results were checked against IGoR. In a later analysis, hypergeometric tests were used to score TCR-TCR, TCR-HLA and TCR-CMV co-occurrence, with a repertoire-size bias correction applied to TCR pairs. A later analysis estimated false discovery rates by permuting HLA or CMV assignments 20 times. In a later analysis, co-occurring TCRs were grouped using DBSCAN, and TCRdist sequence similarity was added for clustering within HLA-allele-positive subsets. Repertoires with fewer than 30,000 or more than 120,000 public chains, plus five repertoires with anomalous nucleotide sharing, were excluded from co-occurrence clustering. TCRdb retrieved this table from immuneACCESS and kept in-frame rearrangements only. Not all clones are present; in checked studies, unresolved V genes account for under half, and no reason is known for the remainder. V, J and clone size derive from that table, while D and trimming were established from the DNA sequence. The sample table contains approximately 170,000 clones; only one count was recorded for 79% of them. The ten top clones hold over 1.5% of the sample.

On this clone: Which antigen it targets is not known. Base-call qualities are not available, and no considerably larger clone is one nucleotide away.

The cohort comprised around 700 healthy bone marrow donors. All cohort members were sampled while nominally healthy, although unrecorded immune exposures were likely present. The donor tested CMV seronegative and was one of the 352 seronegative cohort members. Each donor provided a peripheral blood sample, and peripheral blood mononuclear cells were used for TCR beta sequencing. The Qiagen DNeasy Blood Extraction Kit was used to extract genomic DNA from the blood cell samples. CDR1 and CDR2 were assigned from the germline V gene as SGHVS and FQNEAQ. Trimming takes 2 bases off V and 2 bases off J; junction bases not matched to a gene: 8. The cysteine opens and the phenylalanine closes a CDR3 of 17 amino acids. CDR3 DNA is the only sequence kept; it has 51 bases, read in frame from the first base.

The TCR originated in a woman in her late teens or twenties in good health and CMV-seronegative. Sequencing input: PBMCs. Here the chain combines TRBV7-8 and TRBJ2-3; 9 bases in the junction line up with TRBD2. The DNA reads TGTGCCAGCAGCTTATATGGGCTAGCGGGGATCACAGATACGCAGTATTTT. It translates as CASSLYGLAGITDTQYF.